The rows below give T cell receptor beta chains drawn from one sample of a study of cytomegalovirus exposure and HLA in healthy donors. Here immunoSEQ multiplex PCR was the method, and the copy in TCRdb shows in-frame clones only, minus some. The sample yields 200,000 or so clones, approximately 88% seen once. Sequencing was carried out using PBMCs. These receptor sequences come from a man aged 18 to 30 in good health and CMV-seropositive. The CDR3 runs from the conserved cysteine through the conserved F or W.

j_call: TRBJ2-5; v_call: TRBV7-3; cdr3_aa: CASSLNTGPQETQYF
j_call: TRBJ2-3; v_call: TRBV5-6; cdr3_aa: CASTPGVADSTDTQYF
j_call: TRBJ2-7; v_call: TRBV5-6; cdr3_aa: CASSSGSYEQYF
j_call: TRBJ1-5; v_call: TRBV18; cdr3_aa: CASSRRDRVWAQHF
j_call: TRBJ1-2; v_call: TRBV7-3; cdr3_aa: CASSLRPLNRDGYTF
j_call: TRBJ2-4; v_call: TRBV19; cdr3_aa: CASSPRPTDVTAKNIQYF
j_call: TRBJ1-5; v_call: TRBV2; cdr3_aa: CASRRDRESPQHF
j_call: TRBJ1-3; v_call: TRBV11-3; cdr3_aa: CASSLGEAGNTIYF
j_call: TRBJ2-1; v_call: TRBV5-6; cdr3_aa: CASSRFVGRDYNEQFF
j_call: TRBJ2-1; v_call: TRBV25-1; cdr3_aa: CASSRVAGEGDEQFF
j_call: TRBJ2-7; v_call: TRBV18; cdr3_aa: CASSPNPDSLPGEQYF
j_call: TRBJ2-1; v_call: TRBV5-6; cdr3_aa: CASSTTRDYDYNEQFF
j_call: TRBJ2-7; v_call: TRBV9; cdr3_aa: CASSVGSGSYEQYF
j_call: TRBJ2-5; v_call: TRBV5-1; cdr3_aa: CASSFQGGDQETQYF
j_call: TRBJ2-1; v_call: TRBV5-1; cdr3_aa: CASSLGLSSEKFF
j_call: TRBJ2-7; v_call: TRBV28; cdr3_aa: CASRGIRGGEIYEQYF
j_call: TRBJ2-7; v_call: TRBV28; cdr3_aa: CASSPPTGSSYEQYF
j_call: TRBJ2-1; v_call: TRBV29-1; cdr3_aa: CSAYAGVSYNEQFF
j_call: TRBJ2-7; v_call: TRBV7-8; cdr3_aa: CASSPLAGGSYEQYF
j_call: TRBJ2-1; v_call: TRBV2; cdr3_aa: CASRLKLSGIHNNEQFF
j_call: TRBJ2-7; v_call: TRBV6-5; cdr3_aa: CASGGTGFEQYF
j_call: TRBJ2-5; v_call: TRBV5-1; cdr3_aa: CASSLGLLAGEETQYF
j_call: TRBJ2-3; v_call: TRBV18; cdr3_aa: CASSPTGQSTDTQYF
j_call: TRBJ2-5; v_call: TRBV7-2; cdr3_aa: CASSLQSQAETQYF
j_call: TRBJ2-2; v_call: TRBV27; cdr3_aa: CASSLYPSGRAKVTGELFF
j_call: TRBJ1-3; v_call: TRBV4-1; cdr3_aa: CASGPAGTGYGNTIYF
j_call: TRBJ1-1; v_call: TRBV7-2; cdr3_aa: CASSLVGTWNTEAFF
j_call: TRBJ2-3; v_call: TRBV5-4; cdr3_aa: CASSLSGSPDTDTQYF
j_call: TRBJ2-7; v_call: TRBV4-3; cdr3_aa: CASSQDPPRTGRYEQYF
j_call: TRBJ2-1; v_call: TRBV10-3; cdr3_aa: CAIRGQDNEQFF
j_call: TRBJ2-7; v_call: TRBV27; cdr3_aa: CASSLIRGLASYEQYF
j_call: TRBJ2-5; v_call: TRBV4-2; cdr3_aa: CASSQATDRAETQYF
j_call: TRBJ2-7; v_call: TRBV2; cdr3_aa: CASSKSREGLYEQYF
j_call: TRBJ2-1; v_call: TRBV29-1; cdr3_aa: CSAKTPGLAGDGEQFF
j_call: TRBJ2-3; v_call: TRBV5-1; cdr3_aa: CASSTTGKDTQYF
j_call: TRBJ2-7; v_call: TRBV15; cdr3_aa: CATSRFLSSYEQYF
j_call: TRBJ2-1; v_call: TRBV25-1; cdr3_aa: CASSESPGGVSYNEQFF
j_call: TRBJ2-7; v_call: TRBV7-9; cdr3_aa: CASTRDTGYEQYF
j_call: TRBJ2-1; v_call: TRBV7-9; cdr3_aa: CASSSTGGNEQFF
j_call: TRBJ2-2; v_call: TRBV5-4; cdr3_aa: CASSGVGTENTGELFF
j_call: TRBJ2-3; v_call: TRBV19; cdr3_aa: CASSSDYNTDTQYF
j_call: TRBJ2-7; v_call: TRBV5-4; cdr3_aa: CASSPHSGRAREQYF
j_call: TRBJ2-7; v_call: TRBV9; cdr3_aa: CASSVRLAGGEQYF
j_call: TRBJ2-3; v_call: TRBV18; cdr3_aa: CASSRDRTDTQYF
j_call: TRBJ2-4; v_call: TRBV7-6; cdr3_aa: CASSLGPTSGRLAKNIQYF
j_call: TRBJ2-1; v_call: TRBV5-5; cdr3_aa: CASSLRQSNYNEQFF
j_call: TRBJ2-3; v_call: TRBV30; cdr3_aa: CAWSVSQGGGNF